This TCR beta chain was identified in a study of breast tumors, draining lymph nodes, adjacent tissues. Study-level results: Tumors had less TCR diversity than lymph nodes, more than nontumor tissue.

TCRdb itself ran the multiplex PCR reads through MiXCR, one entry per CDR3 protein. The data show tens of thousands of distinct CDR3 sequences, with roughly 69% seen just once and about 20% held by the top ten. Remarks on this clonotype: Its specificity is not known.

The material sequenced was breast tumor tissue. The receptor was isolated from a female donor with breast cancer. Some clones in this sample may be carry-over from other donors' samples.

The CDR3 loop is CASSVGGSSLSPLHF. CDR3 DNA sequence: TGTGCCAGCAGCGTAGGTGGCAGTTCCCTTTCACCCCTCCACTTT. V usage is TRBV9 and J usage is TRBJ1-6, with D hard to call. CDR3 size: 15 residues. Germline CDR1 is SGDLS and CDR2 is YYNGEE. V was cut by 0 bases and J by 9 bases, with 13 bases left in between.